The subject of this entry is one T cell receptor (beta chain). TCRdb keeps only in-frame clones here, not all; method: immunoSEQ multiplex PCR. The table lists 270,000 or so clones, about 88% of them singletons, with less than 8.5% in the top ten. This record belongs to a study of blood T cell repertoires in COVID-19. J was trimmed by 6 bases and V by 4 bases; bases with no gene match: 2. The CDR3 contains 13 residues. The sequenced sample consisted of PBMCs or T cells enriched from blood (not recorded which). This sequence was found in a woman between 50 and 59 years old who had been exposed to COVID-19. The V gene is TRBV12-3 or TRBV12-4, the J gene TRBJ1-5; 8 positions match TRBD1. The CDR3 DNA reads TGTGCCAGCAGTTGGACAGGGAGTCAGCCCCAGCATTTT. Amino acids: CASSWTGSQPQHF.